This T cell receptor beta chain is from a study of T-cell reconstitution after alpha-beta-depleted transplantation in children. Study conclusions and caveats: The study traced high day-60 TCRbeta diversity in some patients to surviving recipient T cells and thymic progenitors. Once a year had passed after transplant, T-cell counts and diversity came mostly from newly produced T cells. Reportedly, alpha-beta T cells present about two months post-transplant originated from several hundred expanded clones of graft origin.

As for this clonotype: Its cognate antigen is unknown.

Trimming at V came to 7 bases and at J to 2 bases, leaving 23 bases not matched to a gene. The CDR3 runs to 20 residues. Looked up from germline, CDR1 is MDHEN and CDR2 is SYDVKM. Preparing the TCRbeta library involved the use of unique molecular identifiers. In TCRdb, the PCR reads were re-called with MiXCR into one record per CDR3 protein. This sample has approximately 980,000 distinct CDR3 sequences, with roughly 29% found just once. The chain carries TRBV28 and TRBJ1-5; TRBD1 matches at 7 bases. The sample consisted of PBMCs, mostly from graft donor cells, taken 360 days after TCRalphabeta/CD19-depleted stem cell transplant. The sequence was collected from a boy younger than two who had a stem cell transplant for SCID, so the T cells may come from the graft donor. This chain's CDR3 is CASNSRFLAGGPFGNQPQHF. The DNA of the CDR3 is TGTGCCAGCAATAGCAGGTTCCTGGCAGGGGGACCCTTTGGCAATCAGCCCCAGCATTTT.